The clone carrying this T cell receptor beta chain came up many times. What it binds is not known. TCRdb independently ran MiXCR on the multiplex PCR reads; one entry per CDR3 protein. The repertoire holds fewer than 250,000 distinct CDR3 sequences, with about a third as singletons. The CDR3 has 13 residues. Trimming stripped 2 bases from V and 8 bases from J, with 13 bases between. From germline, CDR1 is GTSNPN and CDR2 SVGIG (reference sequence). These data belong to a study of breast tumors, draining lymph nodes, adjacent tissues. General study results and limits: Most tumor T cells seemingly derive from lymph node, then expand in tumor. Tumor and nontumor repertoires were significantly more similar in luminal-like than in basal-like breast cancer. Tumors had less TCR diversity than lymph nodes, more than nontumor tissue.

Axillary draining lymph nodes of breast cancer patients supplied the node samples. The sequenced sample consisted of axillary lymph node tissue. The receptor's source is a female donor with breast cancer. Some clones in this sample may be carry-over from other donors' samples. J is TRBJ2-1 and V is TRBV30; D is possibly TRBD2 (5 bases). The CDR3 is CAWSPASWDEQFF. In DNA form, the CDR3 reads TGTGCCTGGAGTCCGGCTAGCTGGGATGAGCAGTTCTTC.